In this sample, the clone carrying this TCR beta chain turned up once. Its antigen remains unknown. The data stem from a study of CD8+ T cells in alopecia areata. Study-wide findings and caveats: The study found tofacitinib significantly decreased scalp clonality and expanded CD8+ clones among the top 100. Many expanded lesional clones persisted during tofacitinib (in both scalp and blood).

The CDR3 covers 16 residues. Germline loops: CDR1 ENHRY, CDR2 SYGVKD. Losses at the gene ends were 6 bases for V and 3 bases for J; bases not matched to a gene: 8. Specified treatment: oral pan-JAK inhibitor, 5-10 mg twice daily. RNA extraction and reverse transcription yielded cDNA as sequencing template. This table comes from immunoSEQ multiplex PCR, and its TCRdb copy is limited to in-frame clones, with some not included. Among about 220,000 clones listed, around three fifths were seen once. The sequence was collected from a human donor with alopecia areata. The V gene is TRBV10-3, the J gene TRBJ2-5; 12 bases are shared with TRBD2. Material: CD4+ T cells sorted from blood, obtained at week 4, from a patient treated with tofacitinib. The CDR3 region is CAIRGASGGAEETQYF. The CDR3 region has the DNA TGTGCCATCAGGGGCGCTAGCGGGGGGGCCGAAGAGACCCAGTACTTC.